The rows below give T cell receptor beta chains drawn from one sample of a study of T-cell memory formation after mild COVID-19. TCRdb ran MiXCR on the 5' RACE reads and lists one entry per CDR3 protein. The sample shows 450,000 to 650,000 distinct CDR3 sequences, more than 15% of them seen only once. Sequenced material: PBMCs or a T cell subset sorted from them (not recorded which). Source of these receptors: an adult woman who had mild COVID-19 (a few samples of this study predate the infection). Cell type and time point are not known. Each CDR3 is given with its conserved first and last residue. The D gene is left open where the match is weak. The listing skips clone size in some rows; elsewhere it reads once, few, many or a size class.

DNA,CDR3,length,J,V,size,D
TGTGCCTGGAGGAGACAGGGGGCGTTTTCACCCCTCCACTTT,CAWRRQGAFSPLHF,14,TRBJ1-6,TRBV30,-,TRBD1
TGTGCCAGCAGCTCCTACAAGGGAGCCGATGAGCAGTTCTTC,CASSSYKGADEQFF,14,TRBJ2-1,TRBV7-9,-,-
TGTGCCAGCACCCTTCAGGGGCTTCCCCGGGACAATGAGCAGTTCTTC,CASTLQGLPRDNEQFF,16,TRBJ2-1,TRBV7-2,few,-
TGTGCCAGCAGCCCTCGGGACAGATACCAAGACTGGACTGGAAACACCATATATTTT,CASSPRDRYQDWTGNTIYF,19,TRBJ1-3,TRBV6-5,-,TRBD1
TGCGCCAGCAGCCCCACCGGGACCACCATTCGAAACACCGGGGAGCTGTTTTTT,CASSPTGTTIRNTGELFF,18,TRBJ2-2,TRBV4-3,-,-
TGTGCCAGCAGCAGAGGACTAGTGAACGAGCAGTACTTC,CASSRGLVNEQYF,13,TRBJ2-7,TRBV11-2,-,TRBD2
TGCAGTGCTAGACGAAGGCTTGGGGAGACCCAGTACTTC,CSARRRLGETQYF,13,TRBJ2-5,TRBV20-1,-,-
TGTGCCAGCAGCTTAGAGGGGGACACTAACAATGAGCAGTTCTTC,CASSLEGDTNNEQFF,15,TRBJ2-1,TRBV11-3,-,-
TGTGCCAGCAGCTTAACAGGGAACTATGGCTACACCTTC,CASSLTGNYGYTF,13,TRBJ1-2,TRBV12-3/TRBV12-4,many,-
TGTGCCAGCAGCTCTCTGATCTCCTACAATGAGCAGTTCTTC,CASSSLISYNEQFF,14,TRBJ2-1,TRBV7-8,-,-
TGCGCCAGCAGCTGGACCGGACAGGCAACTAATGAAAAACTGTTTTTT,CASSWTGQATNEKLFF,16,TRBJ1-4,TRBV5-1,few,TRBD1